The entry below describes one T cell receptor (beta chain). Its antigen is still unknown. A much bigger clone sits one base away, suggesting this may be a read error. The method was multiplex PCR. Sequencing relied on an Illumina HiSeq 2500. TCRbeta libraries were built by three rounds of nested PCR using primers (Table S4), following protocols modified from ARM-PCR. Before sequencing, PCR products of 200-500 bp were excised from the gel and purified with the QIAquick gel extraction kit. On the authors' methods: Reads were cleaned with Trimmomatic, merged with FLASH into complete CDR3 sequences, and assigned to V(D)J germline segments with MiTCR. Clonal diversity was computed as the inverse Simpson's index with VDJtools. A read counted as productive if the sequence was in-frame and lacked a premature stop codon. TCRdb took the public reads, trimmed them with fastp at Q25, ran MiXCR for clone calling and kept in-frame beta chains. Each CDR3 protein appears once, grouped with its most common genes and DNA. TCRdb, rather than the study authors, made the V and J calls. Here the sample has 89,000 or so distinct CDR3 sequences; 61% occur a single time. The ten largest clones add up to 15% of the sample.

This record comes from a study of tumor and adjacent non-tumor tissue in lung cancer (dated by TCRdb to between 2018 and 2020). Describing the broader study: Of the cohort, eleven to twelve patients had adenocarcinoma, 2 had squamous cell carcinoma and 1 had small cell lung cancer. The approximately 15 patients were aged about 30 to 76 years, included ten or so men and 5 women, and had TNM stage I to III disease. Sequencing generated a total of some 130 million productive TCRbeta reads, averaging around 4.2 million reads per sample. The study compared bulk TCRbeta repertoires between lung tumor tissue and matched distant non-tumor lung tissue from 15 lung cancer patients. For each patient, one tumor sample and one normal lung sample were taken, giving some 33 paired specimens that underwent TCRbeta CDR3 sequencing.

Findings and caveats that apply to the study as a whole: Significantly higher TCR diversity (inverse Simpson) was observed in tumor tissue than in normal lung tissue (approximately 430 vs 150, P = 0.0075, Mann-Whitney U test). Peripheral blood was not sequenced, so blood TCRbeta repertoires were not examined in the lung cancer patients of the study. The cohort had only 15 or so patients, and the authors noted that larger samples and more detailed clinical data are needed. Significantly higher TCR diversity was found in younger patients, and higher tumor TCR diversity was associated with shorter overall and disease-free survival. Neither the sequencing platform nor unique molecular identifiers are mentioned in the methods. The top 100 clones accounted for a significantly larger cumulative portion of the repertoire in normal lung than in tumor tissue.

RNA was extracted from bulk unsorted tissue and checked for quality with a NanoDrop ND-1000 and an Agilent 2100. All donors had newly diagnosed lung cancer, had not received prior chemotherapy, and were admitted for thoracic surgery in China between August and November 2014. The study excluded patients who had received radiotherapy or chemotherapy before or who had another cancer at the same time. Surgical tissue pieces of about 1-2.1 cm3 were preserved in RNAlater solution and stored at -80 °C until use. The CDR3 sequence holds 13 residues, the cysteine and phenylalanine included. CDR3 DNA only is kept here, 39 bases in frame from base 1. The germline V gene (reference sequence) gives CDR1 as DFQATT and CDR2 as SNEGSKA.

The receptor chain draws on TRBV20-1 and TRBJ2-7; the D gene lacks a confident call. The sequenced sample consisted of lung tumor tissue. This receptor was identified in a man between 65 and 85 years old with non-small cell lung cancer. The CDR3 amino acid sequence is: CGARGIGNPVQYF. The nucleotide sequence reads TGCGGTGCTAGAGGCATAGGAAACCCCGTGCAGTACTTC.